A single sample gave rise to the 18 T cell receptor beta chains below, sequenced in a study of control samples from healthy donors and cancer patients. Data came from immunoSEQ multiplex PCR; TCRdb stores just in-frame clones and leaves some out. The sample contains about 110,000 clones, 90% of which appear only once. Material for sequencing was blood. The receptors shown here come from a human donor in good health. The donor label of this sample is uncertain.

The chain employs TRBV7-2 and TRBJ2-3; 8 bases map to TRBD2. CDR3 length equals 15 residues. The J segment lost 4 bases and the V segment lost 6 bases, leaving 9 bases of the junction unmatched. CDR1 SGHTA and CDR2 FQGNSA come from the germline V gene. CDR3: CASRSIAGRADTQYF. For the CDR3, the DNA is TGTGCCAGCAGGTCCATAGCGGGGCGGGCAGATACGCAGTATTTT.

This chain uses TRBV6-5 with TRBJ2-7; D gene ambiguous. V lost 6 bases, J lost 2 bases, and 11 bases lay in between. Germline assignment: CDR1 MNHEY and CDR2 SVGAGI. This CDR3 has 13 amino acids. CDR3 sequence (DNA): TGTGCCAGCAGCCCAACGAACCCCTACGAGCAGTACGTC. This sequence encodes CASSPTNPYEQYV.

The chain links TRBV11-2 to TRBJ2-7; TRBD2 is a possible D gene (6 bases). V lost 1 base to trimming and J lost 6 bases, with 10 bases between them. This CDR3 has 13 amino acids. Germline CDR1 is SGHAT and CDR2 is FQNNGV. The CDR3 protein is CASSLGRGGEQYF. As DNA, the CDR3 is TGTGCCAGCAGCTTAGGAAGGGGAGGCGAGCAGTACTTC. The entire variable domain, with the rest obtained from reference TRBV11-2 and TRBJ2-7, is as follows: EAGVAQSPRYKIIEKRQSVAFWCNPISGHATLYWYQQILGQGPKLLIQFQNNGVVDDSQLPKDRFSAERLKGVDSTLKIQPAKLEDSAVYLCASSLGRGGEQYFGPGTRLTVT.

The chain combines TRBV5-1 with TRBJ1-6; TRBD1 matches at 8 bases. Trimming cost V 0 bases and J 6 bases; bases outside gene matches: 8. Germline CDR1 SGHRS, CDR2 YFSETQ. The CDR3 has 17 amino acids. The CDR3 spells CASSLADRGLFNSPLHF. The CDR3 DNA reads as TGCGCCAGCAGCTTGGCTGACAGGGGCCTTTTTAATTCACCCCTCCACTTT. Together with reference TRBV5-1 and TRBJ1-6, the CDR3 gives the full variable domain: KAGVTQTPRYLIKTRGQQVTLSCSPISGHRSVSWYQQTPGQGLQFLFEYFSETQRNKGNFPGRFSGRQFSNSRSEMNVSTLELGDSALYLCASSLADRGLFNSPLHFGNGTRLTVT.

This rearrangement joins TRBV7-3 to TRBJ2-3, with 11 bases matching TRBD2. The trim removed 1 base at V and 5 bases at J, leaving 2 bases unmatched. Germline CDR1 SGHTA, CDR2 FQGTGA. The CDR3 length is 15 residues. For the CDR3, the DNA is TGTGCCAGCAGCTTAATAGCGGGGGGGCAAGATACGCAGTATTTT. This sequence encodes CASSLIAGGQDTQYF.

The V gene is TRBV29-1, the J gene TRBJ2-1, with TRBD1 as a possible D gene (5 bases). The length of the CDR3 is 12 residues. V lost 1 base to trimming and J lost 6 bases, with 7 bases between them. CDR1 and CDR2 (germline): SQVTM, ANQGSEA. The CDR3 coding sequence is TGCAGCGTTGAAGCACAGGTCAATGAGCAGTTCTTC. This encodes CSVEAQVNEQFF.

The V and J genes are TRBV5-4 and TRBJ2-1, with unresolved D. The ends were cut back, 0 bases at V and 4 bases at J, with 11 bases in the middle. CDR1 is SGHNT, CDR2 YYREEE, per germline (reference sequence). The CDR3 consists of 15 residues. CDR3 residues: CASSLEVPGYNEQFF. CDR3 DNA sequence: TGTGCCAGCAGCTTGGAAGTCCCGGGTTACAATGAGCAGTTCTTC.

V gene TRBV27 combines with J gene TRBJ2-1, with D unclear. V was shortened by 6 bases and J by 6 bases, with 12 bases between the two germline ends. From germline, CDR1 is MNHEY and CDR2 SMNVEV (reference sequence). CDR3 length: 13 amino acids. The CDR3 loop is CASRVSPPNEQFF. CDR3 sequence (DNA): TGTGCCAGCAGGGTGAGCCCCCCCAATGAGCAGTTCTTC.

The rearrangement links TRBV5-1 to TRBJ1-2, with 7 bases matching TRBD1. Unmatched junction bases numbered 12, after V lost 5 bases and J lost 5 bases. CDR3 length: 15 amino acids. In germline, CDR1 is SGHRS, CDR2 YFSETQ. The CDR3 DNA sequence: TGCGCCAGCAGACCGGGGCCAGGGGGGTATTATGGCTACACCTTC. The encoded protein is CASRPGPGGYYGYTF. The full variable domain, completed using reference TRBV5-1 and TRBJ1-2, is KAGVTQTPRYLIKTRGQQVTLSCSPISGHRSVSWYQQTPGQGLQFLFEYFSETQRNKGNFPGRFSGRQFSNSRSEMNVSTLELGDSALYLCASRPGPGGYYGYTFGSGTRLTVV.

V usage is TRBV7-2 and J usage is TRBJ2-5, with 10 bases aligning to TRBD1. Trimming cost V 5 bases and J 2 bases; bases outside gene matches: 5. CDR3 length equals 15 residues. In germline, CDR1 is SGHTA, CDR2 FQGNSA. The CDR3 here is CASSGDRGRQETQYF. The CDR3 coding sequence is TGTGCCAGCAGCGGTGACAGGGGGCGACAAGAGACCCAGTACTTC.

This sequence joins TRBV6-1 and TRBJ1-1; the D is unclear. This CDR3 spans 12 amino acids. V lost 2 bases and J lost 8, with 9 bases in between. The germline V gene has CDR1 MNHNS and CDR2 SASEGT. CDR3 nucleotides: TGTGCCAGCAGTGAATGGATGAACGAAGCTTTCTTT. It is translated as CASSEWMNEAFF.

CDR3 sequence (DNA): TGTGCCAGCAGCTTATCCGACAGGGGCGGTCAGCCCCAGCATTTT. Protein sequence: CASSLSDRGGQPQHF. The rearrangement joins TRBV7-8 to TRBJ1-5; TRBD1 matches 8 bases. Unmatched junction bases numbered 6, after V lost 2 bases and J lost 6 bases. The germline V gene encodes CDR1 SGHVS and CDR2 FQNEAQ. The CDR3 is 15 residues long.

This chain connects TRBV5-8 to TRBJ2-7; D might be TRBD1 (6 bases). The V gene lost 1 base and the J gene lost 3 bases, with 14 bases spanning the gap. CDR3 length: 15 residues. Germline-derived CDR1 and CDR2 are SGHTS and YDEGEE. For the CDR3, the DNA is TGTGCCAGCAGCTTGAGCCAGGGGATCCACTACGAGCAGTACTTC. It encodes CASSLSQGIHYEQYF.

The CDR3 DNA reads TGTGCCAGCAGTTACCGGGGACAGGCTGACACTGAAGCTTTCTTT. Translation gives CASSYRGQADTEAFF. This chain connects TRBV6-5 to TRBJ1-1; TRBD1 aligns across 8 bases. Losses at the gene ends were 2 bases for V and 3 bases for J; bases not matched to a gene: 5. Germline V gene lookup returns CDR1 MNHEY and CDR2 SVGAGI. The CDR3 extends over 15 amino acids.

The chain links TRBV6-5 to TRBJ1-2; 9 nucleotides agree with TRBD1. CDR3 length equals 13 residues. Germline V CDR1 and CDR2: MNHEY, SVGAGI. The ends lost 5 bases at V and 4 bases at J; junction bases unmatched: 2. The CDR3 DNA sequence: TGTGCCAGCAGTACGACAGGGGGCTATGGCTACACCTTC. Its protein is CASSTTGGYGYTF.

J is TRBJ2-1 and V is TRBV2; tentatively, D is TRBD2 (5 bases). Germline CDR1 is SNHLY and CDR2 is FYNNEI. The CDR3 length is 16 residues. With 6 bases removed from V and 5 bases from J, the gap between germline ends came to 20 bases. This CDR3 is CASRNFLAPPNNEQFF. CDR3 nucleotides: TGTGCCAGCAGGAATTTTCTAGCACCACCCAACAATGAGCAGTTCTTC. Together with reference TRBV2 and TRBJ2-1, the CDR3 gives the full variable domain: EPEVTQTPSHQVTQMGQEVILRCVPISNHLYFYWYRQILGQKVEFLVSFYNNEISEKSEIFDDQFSVERPDGSNFTLKIRSTKLEDSAMYFCASRNFLAPPNNEQFFGPGTRLTVL.

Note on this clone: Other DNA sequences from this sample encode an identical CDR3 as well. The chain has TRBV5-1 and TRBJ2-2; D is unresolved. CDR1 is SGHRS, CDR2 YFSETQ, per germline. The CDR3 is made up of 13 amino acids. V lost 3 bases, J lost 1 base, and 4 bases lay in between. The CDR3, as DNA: TGCGCCAGCAGCTCTCAGAACACCGGGGAGCTGTTTTTT. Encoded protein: CASSSQNTGELFF. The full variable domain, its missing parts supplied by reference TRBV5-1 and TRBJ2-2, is KAGVTQTPRYLIKTRGQQVTLSCSPISGHRSVSWYQQTPGQGLQFLFEYFSETQRNKGNFPGRFSGRQFSNSRSEMNVSTLELGDSALYLCASSSQNTGELFFGEGSRLTVL.

The CDR3 reads CASSDLYRGLFEAFF. The CDR3 DNA follows: TGTGCCAGCAGTGATCTTTACAGGGGGCTTTTTGAAGCTTTCTTT. The chain uses TRBV6-1 and TRBJ1-1, with TRBD1 matching 9 bases. Germline lookup yields CDR1 MNHNS and CDR2 SASEGT. After removal of 3 bases from V and 7 bases from J, the junction contained 9 bases not matched to a gene. The CDR3 loop spans 15 amino acids.